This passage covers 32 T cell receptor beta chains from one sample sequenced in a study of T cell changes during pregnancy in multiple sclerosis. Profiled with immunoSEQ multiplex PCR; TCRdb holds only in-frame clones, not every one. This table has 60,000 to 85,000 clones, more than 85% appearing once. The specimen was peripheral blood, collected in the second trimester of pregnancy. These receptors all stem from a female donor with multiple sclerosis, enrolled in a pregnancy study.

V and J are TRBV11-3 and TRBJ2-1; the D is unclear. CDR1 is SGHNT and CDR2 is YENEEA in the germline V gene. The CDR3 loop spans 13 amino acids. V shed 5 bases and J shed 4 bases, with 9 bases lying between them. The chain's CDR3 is CASSLPPYNEQFF. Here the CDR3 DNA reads TGTGCCAGCAGCCTCCCCCCTTACAATGAGCAGTTCTTC.

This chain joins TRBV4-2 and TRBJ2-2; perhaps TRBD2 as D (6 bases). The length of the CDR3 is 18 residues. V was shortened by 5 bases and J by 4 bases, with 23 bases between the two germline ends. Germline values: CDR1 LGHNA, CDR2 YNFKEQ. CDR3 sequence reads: CASSKVFRGLLRTGELFF. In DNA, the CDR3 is TGTGCCAGCAGCAAAGTCTTCCGGGGGTTATTACGCACCGGGGAGCTGTTTTTT.

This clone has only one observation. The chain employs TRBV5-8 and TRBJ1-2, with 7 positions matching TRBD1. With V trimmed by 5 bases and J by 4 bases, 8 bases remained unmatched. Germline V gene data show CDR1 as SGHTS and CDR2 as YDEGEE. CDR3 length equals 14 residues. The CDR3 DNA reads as TGTGCCAGCAGAATCCCGGGACAGAGCTATGGCTACACCTTC. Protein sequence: CASRIPGQSYGYTF.

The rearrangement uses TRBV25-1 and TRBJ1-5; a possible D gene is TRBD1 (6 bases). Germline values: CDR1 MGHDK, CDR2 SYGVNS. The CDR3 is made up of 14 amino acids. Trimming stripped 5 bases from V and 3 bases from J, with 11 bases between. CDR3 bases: TGTGCCAGCAGTTGGGGGGGGGCCAATCAGCCCCAGCATTTT. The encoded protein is CASSWGGANQPQHF.

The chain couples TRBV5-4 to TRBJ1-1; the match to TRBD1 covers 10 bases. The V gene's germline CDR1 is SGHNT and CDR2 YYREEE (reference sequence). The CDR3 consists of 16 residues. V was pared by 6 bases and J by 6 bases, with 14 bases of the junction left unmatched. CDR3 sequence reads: CASTPGDRGLLSEAFF. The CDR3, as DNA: TGTGCCAGCACACCGGGGGACAGGGGTCTGCTGTCTGAAGCTTTCTTT.

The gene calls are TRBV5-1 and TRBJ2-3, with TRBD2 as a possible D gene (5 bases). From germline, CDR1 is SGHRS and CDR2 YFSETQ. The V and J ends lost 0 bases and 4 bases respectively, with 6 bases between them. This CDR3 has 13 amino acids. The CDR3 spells CASSLGAADTQYF. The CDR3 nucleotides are TGCGCCAGCAGCTTGGGAGCGGCAGATACGCAGTATTTT.

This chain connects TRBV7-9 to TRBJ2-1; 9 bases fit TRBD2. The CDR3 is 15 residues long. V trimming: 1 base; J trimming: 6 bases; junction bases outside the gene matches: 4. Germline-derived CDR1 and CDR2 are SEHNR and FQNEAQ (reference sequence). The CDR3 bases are TGTGCCAGCAGCTTAGGAGGTAGCGGGGGCAATGAGCAGTTCTTC. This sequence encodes CASSLGGSGGNEQFF.

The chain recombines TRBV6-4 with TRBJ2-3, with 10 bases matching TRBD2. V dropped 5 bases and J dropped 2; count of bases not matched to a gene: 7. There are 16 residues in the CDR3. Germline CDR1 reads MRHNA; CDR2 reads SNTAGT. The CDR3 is CASSLSSGGSTDTQYF. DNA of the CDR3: TGTGCCAGCAGTCTATCTAGCGGGGGTTCCACAGATACGCAGTATTTT.

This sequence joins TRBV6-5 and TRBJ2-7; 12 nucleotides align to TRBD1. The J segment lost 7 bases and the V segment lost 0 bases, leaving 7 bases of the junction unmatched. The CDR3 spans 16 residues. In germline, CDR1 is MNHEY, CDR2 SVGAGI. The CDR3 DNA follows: TGTGCCAGCAGTTACTCATCCGGGACAGGGGGCGATGAGCAGTACTTC. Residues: CASSYSSGTGGDEQYF.

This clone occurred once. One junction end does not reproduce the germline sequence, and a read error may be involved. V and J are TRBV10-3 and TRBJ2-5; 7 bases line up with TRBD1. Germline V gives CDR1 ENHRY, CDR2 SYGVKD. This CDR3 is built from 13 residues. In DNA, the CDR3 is TGTGCTTCGCAGGGGACAGATACCAAGAGAAGGGACTTC. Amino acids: CASQGTDTKRRDF.

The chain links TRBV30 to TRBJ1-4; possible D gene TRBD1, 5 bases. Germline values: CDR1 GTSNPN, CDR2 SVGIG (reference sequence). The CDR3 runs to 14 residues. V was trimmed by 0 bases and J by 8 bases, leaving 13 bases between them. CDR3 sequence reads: CAWSVRGLGEKLFF. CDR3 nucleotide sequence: TGTGCCTGGAGTGTTAGGGGCCTCGGAGAAAAACTGTTTTTT.

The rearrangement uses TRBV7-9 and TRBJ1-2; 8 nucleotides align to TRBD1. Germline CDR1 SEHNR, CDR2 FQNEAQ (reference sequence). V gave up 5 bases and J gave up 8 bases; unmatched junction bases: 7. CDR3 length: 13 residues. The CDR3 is CASSPRQGRGYTF. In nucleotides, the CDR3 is TGTGCCAGCAGCCCTAGACAGGGGAGGGGCTACACCTTC. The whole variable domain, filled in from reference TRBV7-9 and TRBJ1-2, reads DTGVSQNPRHKITKRGQNVTFRCDPISEHNRLYWYRQTLGQGPEFLTYFQNEAQLEKSRLLSDRFSAERPKGSFSTLEIQRTEQGDSAMYLCASSPRQGRGYTFGSGTRLTVV.

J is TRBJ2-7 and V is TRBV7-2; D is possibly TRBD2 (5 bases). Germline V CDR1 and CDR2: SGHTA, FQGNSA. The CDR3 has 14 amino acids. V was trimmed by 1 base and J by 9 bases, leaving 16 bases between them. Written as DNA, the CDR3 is TGTGCCAGCAGCTTAGAACTAGTTGCATTGTTGCAGTACTTC. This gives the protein CASSLELVALLQYF. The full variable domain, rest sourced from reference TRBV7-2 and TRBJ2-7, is GAGVSQSPSNKVTEKGKDVELRCDPISGHTALYWYRQSLGQGLEFLIYFQGNSAPDKSGLPSDRFSAERTGGSVSTLTIQRTQQEDSAVYLCASSLELVALLQYFGPGTRLTVT.

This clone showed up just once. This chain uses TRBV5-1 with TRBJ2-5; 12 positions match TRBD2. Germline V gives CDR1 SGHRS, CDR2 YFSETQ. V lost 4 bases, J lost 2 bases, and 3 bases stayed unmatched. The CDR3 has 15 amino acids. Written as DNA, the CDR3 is TGCGCCAGCAGCGGACTAGCGGGGCCTCAAGAGACCCAGTACTTC. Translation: CASSGLAGPQETQYF.

CDR3 region: CAISAGTAPRTEAFF. Here the CDR3 DNA reads TGTGCCATCAGCGCCGGGACAGCGCCTAGAACTGAAGCTTTCTTT. The J gene is TRBJ1-1, the V gene TRBV10-3, with 7 bases aligning to TRBD1. The CDR3 contains 15 residues. Germline V gives CDR1 ENHRY, CDR2 SYGVKD. Germline trimming cut 6 bases from V and 5 bases from J; bases unmatched to any gene: 12.

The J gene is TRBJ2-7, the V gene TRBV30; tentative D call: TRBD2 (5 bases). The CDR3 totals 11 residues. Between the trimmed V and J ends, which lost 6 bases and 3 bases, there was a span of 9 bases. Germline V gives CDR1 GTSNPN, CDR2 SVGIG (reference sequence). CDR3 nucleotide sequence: TGTGCCTGTAGTCGGGGCTACGAGCAGTACTTC. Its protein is CACSRGYEQYF.

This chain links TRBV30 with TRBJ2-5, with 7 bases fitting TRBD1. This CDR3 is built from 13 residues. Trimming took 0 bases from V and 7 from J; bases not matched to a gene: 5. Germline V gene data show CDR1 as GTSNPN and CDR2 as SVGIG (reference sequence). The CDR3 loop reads CAWSVTGEGTQYF. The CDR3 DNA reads TGTGCCTGGAGTGTAACAGGGGAAGGGACCCAGTACTTC.

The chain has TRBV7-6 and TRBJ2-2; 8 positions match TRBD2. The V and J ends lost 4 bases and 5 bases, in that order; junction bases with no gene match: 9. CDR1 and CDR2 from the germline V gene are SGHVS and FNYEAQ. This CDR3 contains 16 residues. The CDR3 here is CASSYIAGLSTGELFF. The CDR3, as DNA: TGTGCCAGCAGCTATATAGCGGGATTAAGTACCGGGGAGCTGTTTTTT.

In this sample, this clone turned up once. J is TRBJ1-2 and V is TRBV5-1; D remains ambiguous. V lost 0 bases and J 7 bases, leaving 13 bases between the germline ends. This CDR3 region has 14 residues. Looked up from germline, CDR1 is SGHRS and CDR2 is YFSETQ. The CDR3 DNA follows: TGCGCCAGCAGCTTGGCCCCCGCGGGCGGTGGCTACACCTTC. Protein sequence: CASSLAPAGGGYTF.

The DNA for the CDR3 is TGTGCCAGCAGCGCTGACTACTATGGCTACACCTTC. This gives the protein CASSADYYGYTF. The V gene is TRBV7-6, the J gene TRBJ1-2; D remains ambiguous. The CDR3 covers 12 residues. CDR1 and CDR2 (germline): SGHVS, FNYEAQ. V was shortened by 5 bases and J by 3 bases, with 7 bases between the two germline ends.

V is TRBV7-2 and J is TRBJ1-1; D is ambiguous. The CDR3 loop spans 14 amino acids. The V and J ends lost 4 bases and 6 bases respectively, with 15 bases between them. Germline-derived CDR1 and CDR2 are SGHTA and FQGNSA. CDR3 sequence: CASSSSWGVSEAFF. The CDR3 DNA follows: TGTGCCAGCAGCTCAAGTTGGGGAGTTTCTGAAGCTTTCTTT. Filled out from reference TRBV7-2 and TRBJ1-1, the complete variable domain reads GAGVSQSPSNKVTEKGKDVELRCDPISGHTALYWYRQSLGQGLEFLIYFQGNSAPDKSGLPSDRFSAERTGGSVSTLTIQRTQQEDSAVYLCASSSSWGVSEAFFGQGTRLTVV.

The CDR3 protein is CASGHRVGQETQYF. Written as DNA, the CDR3 is TGTGCCAGCGGCCACAGGGTAGGGCAAGAGACCCAGTACTTC. The chain employs TRBV2 and TRBJ2-5, with D perhaps matching TRBD1 (6 bases). Looked up from germline, CDR1 is SNHLY and CDR2 is FYNNEI. This CDR3 contains 14 residues. Trimming stripped 8 bases from V and 2 bases from J, with 15 bases between.

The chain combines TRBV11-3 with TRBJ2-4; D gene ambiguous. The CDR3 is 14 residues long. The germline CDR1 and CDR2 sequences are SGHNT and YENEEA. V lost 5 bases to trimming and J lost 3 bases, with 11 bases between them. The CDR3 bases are TGTGCCAGCAGCGCGTTACGGAGCAAAAACATTCAGTACTTC. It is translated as CASSALRSKNIQYF.

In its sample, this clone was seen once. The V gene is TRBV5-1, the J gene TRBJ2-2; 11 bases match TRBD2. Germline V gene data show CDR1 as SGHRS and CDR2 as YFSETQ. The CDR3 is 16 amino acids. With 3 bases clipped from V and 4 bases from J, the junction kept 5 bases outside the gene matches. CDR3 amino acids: CASSSTGTSGTGELFF. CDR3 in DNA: TGCGCCAGCAGCTCAACCGGGACTAGCGGCACCGGGGAGCTGTTTTTT.

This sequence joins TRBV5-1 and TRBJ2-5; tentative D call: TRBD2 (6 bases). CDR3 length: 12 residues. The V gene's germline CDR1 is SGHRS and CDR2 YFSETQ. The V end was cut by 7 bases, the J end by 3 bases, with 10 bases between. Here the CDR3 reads CASGTPEETQYF. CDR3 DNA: TGCGCCAGCGGGACTCCCGAAGAGACCCAGTACTTC.

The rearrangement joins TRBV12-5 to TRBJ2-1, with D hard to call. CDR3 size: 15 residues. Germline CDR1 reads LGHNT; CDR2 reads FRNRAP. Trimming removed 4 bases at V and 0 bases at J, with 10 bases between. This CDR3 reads CASGSRSSSYNEQFF. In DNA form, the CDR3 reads TGTGCTAGTGGTTCGCGGTCAAGCTCCTACAATGAGCAGTTCTTC.

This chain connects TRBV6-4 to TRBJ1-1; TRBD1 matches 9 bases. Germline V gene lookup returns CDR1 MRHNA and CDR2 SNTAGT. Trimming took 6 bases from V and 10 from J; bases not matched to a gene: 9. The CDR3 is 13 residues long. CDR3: CASSEGQGVGAFF. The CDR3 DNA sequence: TGTGCCAGCAGCGAGGGACAGGGTGTAGGAGCTTTCTTT.

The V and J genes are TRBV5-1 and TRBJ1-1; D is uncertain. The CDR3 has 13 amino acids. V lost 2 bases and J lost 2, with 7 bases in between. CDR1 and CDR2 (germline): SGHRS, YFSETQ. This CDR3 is CASSFGSNTEAFF. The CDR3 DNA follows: TGCGCCAGCAGCTTTGGGAGTAACACTGAAGCTTTCTTT.

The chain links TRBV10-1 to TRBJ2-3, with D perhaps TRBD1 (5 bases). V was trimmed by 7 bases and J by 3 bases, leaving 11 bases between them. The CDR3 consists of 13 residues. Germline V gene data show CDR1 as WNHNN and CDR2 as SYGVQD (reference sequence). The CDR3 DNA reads TGCGCCAGCACGTCCAAGGGGACAGATACGCAGTATTTT. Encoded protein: CASTSKGTDTQYF.

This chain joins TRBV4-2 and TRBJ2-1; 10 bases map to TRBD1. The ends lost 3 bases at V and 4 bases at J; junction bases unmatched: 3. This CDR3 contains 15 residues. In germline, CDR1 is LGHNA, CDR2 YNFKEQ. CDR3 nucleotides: TGTGCCAGCAGCCAGGACAGGGGGGGTTACAATGAGCAGTTCTTC. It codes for CASSQDRGGYNEQFF.

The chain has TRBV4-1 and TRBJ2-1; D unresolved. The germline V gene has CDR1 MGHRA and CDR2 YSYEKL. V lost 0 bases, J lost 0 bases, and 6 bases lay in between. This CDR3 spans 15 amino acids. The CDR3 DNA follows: TGCGCCAGCAGCCAAGATTCCGGCTCCTACAATGAGCAGTTCTTC. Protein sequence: CASSQDSGSYNEQFF.

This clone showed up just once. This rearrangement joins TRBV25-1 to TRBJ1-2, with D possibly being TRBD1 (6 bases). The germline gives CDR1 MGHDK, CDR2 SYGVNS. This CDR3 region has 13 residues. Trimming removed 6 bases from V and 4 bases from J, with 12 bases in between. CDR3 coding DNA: TGTGCCAGCAGCGCCGGACAGCTCTATGGCTACACCTTC. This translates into CASSAGQLYGYTF.